The 25 T cell receptor beta chains below come from one sample, sequenced in a study of type 1 and type 2 diabetes patients. PCR was run on genomic DNA. Multiplex PCR with 30 forward and 13 reverse primers amplified the TCR beta CDR3. In TCRdb, the multiplex PCR reads were re-called with MiXCR into one record per CDR3 protein. This table holds around 300,000 distinct CDR3 sequences, around 50% found once. The sequenced sample consisted of peripheral blood mononuclear cells (PBMCs). The receptors originated from a young man with type 2 diabetes.

Only one count was recorded for this clonotype. V is TRBV20-1 and J is TRBJ2-1; the match to TRBD2 covers 12 bases. CDR3 length: 16 residues. Germline CDR1 is DFQATT and CDR2 is SNEGSKA (reference sequence). V dropped 0 bases and J dropped 6; count of bases not matched to a gene: 6. CDR3 sequence reads: CSARDLTTSGSNEQFF. As DNA, the CDR3 is TGCAGTGCTAGAGACCTAACGACTAGCGGGAGCAATGAGCAGTTCTTC.

The chain recombines TRBV19 with TRBJ2-5; tentative D call: TRBD1 (6 bases). Trimming removed 5 bases at V and 4 bases at J, with 14 bases between. CDR1 LNHDA and CDR2 SQIVND come from the germline V gene (reference sequence). This CDR3 region has 14 residues. This CDR3 reads CASSPGTTGETQYF. DNA for the CDR3: TGTGCCAGTAGTCCTGGGACAACAGGAGAGACCCAGTACTTC.

The J gene is TRBJ2-7, the V gene TRBV30; D unresolved. Deletions cut 3 bases from V and 1 base from J, with 16 bases between. The CDR3 consists of 15 residues. The germline V gene has CDR1 GTSNPN and CDR2 SVGIG (reference sequence). DNA of the CDR3: TGTGCCTGGAGAGAAGCCGTGGCTCTGTCCTACGAGCAGTACTTC. Its translation: CAWREAVALSYEQYF.

This clonotype turned up a few times. The chain combines TRBV2 with TRBJ1-2; 7 nucleotides align to TRBD1. The length of the CDR3 is 12 residues. The germline gives CDR1 SNHLY, CDR2 FYNNEI. The V gene end was trimmed by 11 bases and the J gene end by 6 bases; junction bases not matched to a gene: 9. Written as DNA, the CDR3 is TGTGCCGCCCCAGGGGGGTCGGATGGCTACACCTTC. Translating gives CAAPGGSDGYTF.

The V and J genes are TRBV10-2 and TRBJ2-3; D is unclear. With 5 bases removed from V and 6 bases from J, the gap between germline ends came to 12 bases. CDR1 is WSHSY and CDR2 is SAAADI in the germline V gene. The length of the CDR3 is 13 residues. In DNA form, the CDR3 reads TGCGCCAGCAGTACGGATCCTTGGGATACGCAGTATTTT. It yields the protein CASSTDPWDTQYF.

This sequence joins TRBV4-1 and TRBJ2-5; possible D gene TRBD2, 5 bases. V was shortened by 4 bases and J by 5 bases, with 11 bases between the two germline ends. The CDR3 extends over 13 amino acids. CDR1 and CDR2 (germline): MGHRA, YSYEKL. For the CDR3, the DNA is TGCGCCAGCAGCCCCCCACGAGGGGAGACCCAGTACTTC. Protein sequence: CASSPPRGETQYF.

This clonotype was seen a single time. The chain combines TRBV20-1 with TRBJ2-7, with TRBD2 identical over 9 bases. The V segment lost 6 bases and the J segment 2 bases; nucleotides outside the gene matches: 5. CDR3 size: 13 residues. Germline V gene lookup returns CDR1 DFQATT and CDR2 SNEGSKA (reference sequence). CDR3 coding DNA: TGCAGTGCCAGACTAGCGGAGGCCTACGAGCAGTACTTC. This gives the protein CSARLAEAYEQYF.

Note on this clonotype: Its ends do not fully match the called genes, so a read error is possible. The gene calls are TRBV7-3 and TRBJ2-1, with D tentatively TRBD2 (6 bases). Per the germline V gene, CDR1 is SGHTA and CDR2 is FQGTGA. The CDR3 length is 16 residues. The CDR3 DNA reads as TGTGCCAGCAGCTTACATAGAGGGAGGCCCTACAATGGGCAGTTCTTC. It is translated as CASSLHRGRPYNGQFF.

The CDR3 region is CASSNSGTARFRTQYF. CDR3 nucleotide sequence: TGTGCCAGCAGCAATTCCGGGACAGCACGATTTCGGACCCAGTACTTC. This chain connects TRBV6-6 to TRBJ2-5; 7 bases fit TRBD1. The CDR3 is 16 residues long. The V gene's germline CDR1 is MNHNY and CDR2 SVGAGI (reference sequence). V shed 6 bases, J shed 7 bases, and the junction held 17 bases outside the gene matches.

The chain is built from TRBV12-5 and TRBJ2-3; 11 bases map to TRBD2. V lost 5 bases to trimming and J lost 1 base; unmatched junction nucleotides: 5. The CDR3 has 16 amino acids. Germline loops: CDR1 LGHNT, CDR2 FRNRAP. The CDR3 loop reads CASGPTLAGGTDTQYF. In nucleotides, the CDR3 is TGTGCTAGTGGTCCAACACTAGCGGGAGGCACAGATACGCAGTATTTT.

This clonotype turned up a few times. The chain carries TRBV20-1 and TRBJ2-7; perhaps TRBD1 as D (6 bases). This CDR3 comprises 16 residues. Trimming removed 6 bases from V and 1 base from J, with 22 bases in between. The germline CDR1 and CDR2 sequences are DFQATT and SNEGSKA (reference sequence). The CDR3 reads CSAVEEWGRASYEQYF. The CDR3 bases are TGCAGTGCCGTAGAAGAATGGGGGCGTGCGTCCTACGAGCAGTACTTC.

This clonotype appeared once. The rearrangement joins TRBV6-1 to TRBJ2-2, with a weak D call TRBD1 (5 bases). This CDR3 is built from 14 residues. Trimming removed 3 bases at V and 5 bases at J, with 10 bases between. CDR1 MNHNS and CDR2 SASEGT come from the germline V gene. CDR3: CASSDIKGTGELFF. CDR3 DNA sequence: TGTGCCAGCAGTGATATAAAGGGGACCGGGGAGCTGTTTTTT.

Regarding this clonotype: Just one base apart from a much larger clone, this may be a read error. The chain combines TRBV10-3 with TRBJ2-7, with 12 bases matching TRBD1. TRBJ2-5 explains the end of the DNA better; the J call may be wrong. The CDR3 is made up of 14 amino acids. CDR1 is ENHRY, CDR2 SYGVKD, per germline. The CDR3 DNA reads as TGTGCCATGGGGACAGGGGGCCTGAGCGAGACCCAGTACTTC. Translation gives CAMGTGGLSETQYF.

In this sample, this clonotype turned up a few times. The chain is built from TRBV15 and TRBJ2-5, with D perhaps TRBD1 (6 bases). The CDR3 runs 15 residues. V gave up 6 bases and J gave up 2 bases, with 16 bases separating them. Per the germline V gene, CDR1 is LNHNV and CDR2 is YYDKDF (reference sequence). The CDR3 spells CATRTNTGNQETQYF. In nucleotides, the CDR3 is TGTGCCACCAGAACAAATACAGGGAATCAAGAGACCCAGTACTTC.

Only a few counts were recorded for this clonotype. V gene TRBV29-1 combines with J gene TRBJ2-1, with 8 nucleotides matching TRBD1. Germline CDR1 SQVTM, CDR2 ANQGSEA. V dropped 5 bases and J dropped 3; count of bases not matched to a gene: 6. The CDR3 totals 14 residues. The CDR3 sequence is CSVNGQGSYNEQFF. Here the CDR3 DNA reads TGCAGCGTTAATGGACAGGGAAGCTACAATGAGCAGTTCTTC.

The chain carries TRBV4-3 and TRBJ2-5; TRBD2 agrees at 8 bases. This CDR3 is 16 amino acids long. V shed 6 bases, J shed 0 bases, and the junction held 9 bases outside the gene matches. Germline CDR1 LGHNA, CDR2 YSLEER. As DNA, the CDR3 is TGCGCCAGCAGTGAATATCGGGGGGGGTACCAAGAGACCCAGTACTTC. It encodes CASSEYRGGYQETQYF.

The chain recombines TRBV5-1 with TRBJ2-7; TRBD2 might be the D (6 bases). This CDR3 region has 16 residues. Germline CDR1 reads SGHRS; CDR2 reads YFSETQ. Trimming removed 0 bases at V and 7 bases at J, with 20 bases between. CDR3 sequence: CASSLEATSLSVEQYF. The CDR3 coding sequence is TGCGCCAGCAGCTTGGAAGCCACTAGCCTATCGGTAGAGCAGTACTTC.

About this clonotype: The junction shows a germline mismatch at one end, possibly a read error. V usage is TRBV19 and J usage is TRBJ1-4; TRBD1 aligns across 7 bases. Germline values: CDR1 LNHDA, CDR2 SQIVND (reference sequence). The CDR3 runs 17 residues. The CDR3 spells CASMPRGQSFFNGKLFF. The CDR3 coding sequence is TGTGCCAGTATGCCCCGGGGACAGAGCTTCTTCAATGGAAAACTGTTTTTT.

As for this clonotype: A junction end diverges from the germline sequence, so it may reflect a read error. This sequence joins TRBV2 and TRBJ2-2, with D possibly TRBD2 on 5 matching bases. The CDR3 has 14 residues. Germline-derived CDR1 and CDR2 are SNHLY and FYNNEI. The CDR3, as DNA: TGTGCCAGCAGAGAAGGACTCCTCACCGGGGAGCTGTTTTTT. Protein sequence: CASREGLLTGELFF.

The rearrangement links TRBV6-1 to TRBJ2-5; 8 bases are shared with TRBD2. The germline V gene encodes CDR1 MNHNS and CDR2 SASEGT. The trim removed 4 bases at V and 5 bases at J, leaving 0 bases unmatched. The CDR3 is 12 amino acids. The CDR3: CASSGTSETQYF. The CDR3 bases are TGTGCCAGCAGTGGGACTAGCGAGACCCAGTACTTC.

There are a few counts of this clonotype. The chain combines TRBV30 with TRBJ1-6; tentatively, D is TRBD1 (6 bases). Germline V gene lookup returns CDR1 GTSNPN and CDR2 SVGIG (reference sequence). V was clipped by 0 bases and J by 11 bases, with 17 bases between them. The CDR3 is made up of 15 amino acids. Here the CDR3 DNA reads TGTGCCTGGAGTGTAGGGGACACCGGTCGGGCACCCCTCCACTTT. It translates to CAWSVGDTGRAPLHF. The full variable domain, rest sourced from reference TRBV30 and TRBJ1-6, is SQTIHQWPATLVQPVGSPLSLECTVEGTSNPNLYWYRQAAGRGLQLLFYSVGIGQISSEVPQNLSASRPQDRQFILSSKKLLLSDSGFYLCAWSVGDTGRAPLHFGNGTRLTVT.

A note on this clonotype: The junction departs from germline at one end; a sequencing error may be responsible. The chain is built from TRBV7-3 and TRBJ2-7, with a tentative D call TRBD1 (7 bases). Germline lookup yields CDR1 SGHTA and CDR2 FQGTGA. The CDR3 is 14 amino acids. CDR3 bases: TGCGCCAGCAGCCAAGATCTACAGGGGAGGGAGCAGTACTTC. Amino acids: CASSQDLQGREQYF.

This clonotype was counted between two and nine times. This sequence joins TRBV14 and TRBJ1-1; D not certain. The CDR3 consists of 11 residues. Germline lookup yields CDR1 SGHDN and CDR2 FVKESK. V was trimmed by 2 bases and J by 10 bases, leaving 8 bases between them. The CDR3 nucleotides read TGTGCCAGCAGCCAACTGGGAGCAGCTTTCTTT. This codes for CASSQLGAAFF.

This clonotype showed up just a few times. This chain uses TRBV6-1 with TRBJ2-7; D uncertain. Trimming cost V 0 bases and J 3 bases, with 12 bases left between them. Per germline, CDR1 MNHNS and CDR2 SASEGT. The CDR3 length is 15 residues. CDR3 coding DNA: TGTGCCAGCAGTGAAGCGCTCGGCAGTTTCTACGAGCAGTACTTC. Translation: CASSEALGSFYEQYF.

V gene TRBV20-1 combines with J gene TRBJ2-1, with a tentative D call TRBD1 (5 bases). Trimming stripped 2 bases from V and 12 bases from J, with 26 bases between. The CDR3 loop spans 16 amino acids. The germline V gene has CDR1 DFQATT and CDR2 SNEGSKA (reference sequence). The CDR3 DNA reads TGCAGTGCTAGACCGTTAGTGGGGCACCCCCCCCTCTGGCAGTTCTTC. Protein sequence: CSARPLVGHPPLWQFF.